This passage covers 22 T cell receptor beta chains from one sample sequenced in a study of T cells after yellow fever vaccination. One entry per CDR3 protein results from TCRdb running MiXCR on the 5' RACE reads. The sample carries 100,000 to 150,000 distinct CDR3 sequences, around 15% recorded once. Sequencing used CD8+ T cells sorted from PBMCs, obtained 5 days after the yellow fever booster vaccination. Receptors originate from a man aged 18 to 29 who received the YFV17D yellow fever vaccine.

The chain is built from TRBV10-2 and TRBJ2-7; 8 nucleotides line up with TRBD1. V was clipped by 8 bases and J by 5 bases; unmatched bases: 8. There are 13 residues in the CDR3. Per the germline V gene, CDR1 is WSHSY and CDR2 is SAAADI. The chain's CDR3 is CASLTGVTHEQYF. In DNA, the CDR3 is TGCGCCAGCCTGACAGGGGTAACCCACGAGCAGTACTTC.

The chain links TRBV11-1 to TRBJ2-3; D not resolved. Trimming removed 3 bases from V and 6 bases from J, with 10 bases in between. Germline V CDR1 and CDR2: SGHAT, FQDESV (reference sequence). This CDR3 has 13 residues. CDR3 DNA sequence: TGTGCCAGCAGCTTCGACGATGGGGATACGCAGTATTTT. This encodes CASSFDDGDTQYF.

The genes are TRBV7-9 and TRBJ2-1; D unresolved. Trimming stripped 5 bases from V and 12 bases from J, with 17 bases between. The CDR3 totals 13 residues. Per the germline V gene, CDR1 is SEHNR and CDR2 is FQNEAQ (reference sequence). In DNA form, the CDR3 reads TGTGCCAGCAGCGCCGGCCCTCTCCTGGGGCAGTTCTTC. Translation gives CASSAGPLLGQFF.

Only a few counts were recorded for this clonotype. The V call is TRBV12-3 or TRBV12-4, the J call TRBJ1-4; D may be TRBD1 (5 bases). This CDR3 region has 12 residues. Trimming took 8 bases from V and 6 from J, leaving 10 bases between them. The chain's CDR3 is CASGGIDEKLFF. The CDR3 nucleotides are TGTGCCAGCGGGGGGATCGATGAAAAACTGTTTTTT.

The V call is TRBV2, the J call TRBJ1-3; D is unresolved. Germline assignment: CDR1 SNHLY and CDR2 FYNNEI. The CDR3 has 13 amino acids. The germline V and J ends were trimmed by 7 bases and 0 bases, with 7 bases remaining between them. As DNA, the CDR3 is TGTGCCAGCACCAGTTACTCTGGAAACACCATATATTTT. Its translation: CASTSYSGNTIYF.

The chain uses TRBV12-3 or TRBV12-4 and TRBJ1-2; D possibly corresponds to TRBD1 (5 bases). Trimming cost V 5 bases and J 8 bases, with 15 bases left between them. The CDR3 spans 13 residues. The CDR3, as DNA: TGTGCCAGCAGTGCCTCGGACACAGTCGGCTACACCTTC. It is translated as CASSASDTVGYTF.

This clonotype was seen more than once but under ten times. The chain has TRBV4-1 and TRBJ1-4; D may be TRBD1 (6 bases). Germline CDR1 and CDR2: MGHRA and YSYEKL. V gave up 1 base and J gave up 8 bases, with 20 bases separating them. The CDR3 sequence is 17 residues long. CDR3 residues: CASSQASPQGLEEKLFF. Written as DNA, the CDR3 is TGCGCCAGCAGCCAAGCCTCGCCACAGGGCCTTGAGGAAAAACTGTTTTTT.

This clonotype was counted only a few times. This rearrangement joins TRBV12-5 to TRBJ2-2; D uncertain. This CDR3 has 15 amino acids. CDR1 is LGHNT and CDR2 is FRNRAP in the germline V gene. Trimming removed 4 bases from V and 2 bases from J, with 11 bases in between. The CDR3 sequence is CASGSSLSNTGELFF. CDR3 DNA sequence: TGTGCTAGTGGTTCCAGCCTGTCTAACACCGGGGAGCTGTTTTTT.

The chain's CDR3 is CASSDDTGTGGWVTEAFF. In DNA, the CDR3 is TGTGCCAGCAGTGATGACACCGGGACAGGGGGCTGGGTCACTGAAGCTTTCTTT. The rearrangement joins TRBV25-1 to TRBJ1-1; 12 bases are shared with TRBD1. Germline V lookup: CDR1 MGHDK, CDR2 SYGVNS. This CDR3 region has 18 residues. The V segment lost 3 bases and the J segment 4 bases; nucleotides outside the gene matches: 12.

There are many counts of this clonotype. This chain joins TRBV7-8 and TRBJ1-5, with D uncertain. V gave up 1 base and J gave up 4 bases, with 11 bases separating them. Germline-derived CDR1 and CDR2 are SGHVS and FQNEAQ. This CDR3 has 15 residues. Here the CDR3 reads CASSLGGGLNQPQHF. The CDR3 coding sequence is TGTGCCAGCAGCTTAGGTGGCGGGTTAAATCAGCCCCAGCATTTT.

In this sample, this clonotype turned up a few times. The V and J genes are TRBV12-3 or TRBV12-4 and TRBJ1-2, with D perhaps TRBD1 (6 bases). Trimming took 10 bases from V and 13 from J, leaving 19 bases between them. This CDR3 region has 11 residues. DNA of the CDR3: TGTGCCATCATTCGGGGGGGCAGGGGCACCTTC. Its protein product is CAIIRGGRGTF.

This clonotype was observed at least ten times. This chain uses TRBV4-3 with TRBJ2-7; 8 nucleotides line up with TRBD1. After removal of 1 base from V and 6 bases from J, the junction contained 2 bases not matched to a gene. Germline V CDR1 and CDR2: LGHNA, YSLEER. CDR3 length: 13 residues. DNA for the CDR3: TGCGCCAGCAGCCAAGCGGACAGGGCCGAGCAGTACGTC. This gives the protein CASSQADRAEQYV.

The V call is TRBV15, the J call TRBJ1-1, with D possibly matching TRBD1 (6 bases). The V end was cut by 3 bases, the J end by 4 bases, with 15 bases between. This CDR3 region has 15 residues. The germline V gene has CDR1 LNHNV and CDR2 YYDKDF (reference sequence). CDR3 residues: CATSSVGGRLTEAFF. Written as DNA, the CDR3 is TGTGCCACCAGCAGTGTCGGGGGGCGGCTCACTGAAGCTTTCTTT.

The chain joins TRBV19 to TRBJ2-1; D gene ambiguous. Trimming stripped 3 bases from V and 4 bases from J, with 16 bases between. The germline V gene encodes CDR1 LNHDA and CDR2 SQIVND (reference sequence). The CDR3 sequence is 16 residues long. DNA for the CDR3: TGTGCCAGTAGTATCTATTATAGGGTGGGTTACAATGAGCAGTTCTTC. It is translated as CASSIYYRVGYNEQFF.

The sample holds many counts of this clonotype. CDR3 residues: CASSQDGPQARKETQYF. The CDR3 DNA reads TGCGCCAGCAGCCAAGATGGCCCACAAGCCAGGAAAGAGACCCAGTACTTC. The V and J genes are TRBV4-3 and TRBJ2-5, with D unclear. Trimming pared 0 bases from V and 3 bases from J, leaving 17 bases between. Germline assignment: CDR1 LGHNA and CDR2 YSLEER. This CDR3 has 17 residues.

This clonotype appeared a few times. This sequence joins TRBV5-1 and TRBJ2-3; D is ambiguous. CDR3 length equals 15 residues. Germline CDR1 reads SGHRS; CDR2 reads YFSETQ. The V end was cut by 5 bases, the J end by 0 bases, with 13 bases between. The CDR3 region is CASSLRGTSTDTQYF. CDR3 nucleotides: TGCGCCAGCAGTCTTCGCGGAACTAGCACAGATACGCAGTATTTT.

Points on this clonotype: The germline gene is not matched at one end of the junction; a read error may be the cause. This chain uses TRBV12-3 or TRBV12-4 with TRBJ1-1; D is uncertain. The CDR3 loop spans 13 amino acids. CDR3 in amino acids: CASSPRADTEAFF. The CDR3 bases are TGTGCCAGCAGTCCGCGGGCAGACACAGAAGCTTTCTTT.

This chain connects TRBV29-1 to TRBJ2-1; D is unclear. Trimming removed 7 bases from V and 5 bases from J, with 6 bases in between. Germline V gene data show CDR1 as SQVTM and CDR2 as ANQGSEA. This CDR3 region has 10 residues. As DNA, the CDR3 is TGCAGCGCAGAGAACAATGAGCAGTTCTTC. It codes for CSAENNEQFF.

This chain joins TRBV27 and TRBJ2-3; D is unresolved. Germline V gene lookup returns CDR1 MNHEY and CDR2 SMNVEV (reference sequence). Trimming took off 8 bases at V and 10 bases at J, with 13 bases between the two ends. The CDR3 length is 11 residues. Written as DNA, the CDR3 is TGTGCCAGCGGATCGTGGGCGCCGCAGTATTTT. Protein sequence: CASGSWAPQYF.

The sample holds many counts of this clonotype. The rearrangement joins TRBV6-6 to TRBJ2-3; 8 bases match TRBD1. CDR1 and CDR2 from the germline V gene are MNHNY and SVGAGI (reference sequence). V trimming: 1 base; J trimming: 1 base; junction bases outside the gene matches: 4. The CDR3 extends over 16 amino acids. The CDR3 sequence: CASSYFHRGGTDTQYF. CDR3 nucleotide sequence: TGTGCCAGCAGTTACTTTCACAGGGGGGGCACAGATACGCAGTATTTT.

This clonotype was found many times. The chain recombines TRBV12-3 or TRBV12-4 with TRBJ2-7; possibly TRBD2 for D (5 bases). This CDR3 is 13 amino acids long. V was shortened by 7 bases and J by 1 base, with 11 bases between the two germline ends. The CDR3: CASTSSGSYEQYF. The CDR3 DNA follows: TGTGCCAGCACTTCCTCGGGGTCCTACGAGCAGTACTTC.

The CDR3 DNA reads as TGTGCCAGCAGCGGGGGGGGCCTCGGGACCCAGTACTTC. The encoded protein is CASSGGGLGTQYF. The rearrangement links TRBV9 to TRBJ2-5; D might be TRBD2 (7 bases). The CDR3 extends over 13 amino acids. Germline values: CDR1 SGDLS, CDR2 YYNGEE. Trimming pared 3 bases from V and 7 bases from J, leaving 13 bases between.